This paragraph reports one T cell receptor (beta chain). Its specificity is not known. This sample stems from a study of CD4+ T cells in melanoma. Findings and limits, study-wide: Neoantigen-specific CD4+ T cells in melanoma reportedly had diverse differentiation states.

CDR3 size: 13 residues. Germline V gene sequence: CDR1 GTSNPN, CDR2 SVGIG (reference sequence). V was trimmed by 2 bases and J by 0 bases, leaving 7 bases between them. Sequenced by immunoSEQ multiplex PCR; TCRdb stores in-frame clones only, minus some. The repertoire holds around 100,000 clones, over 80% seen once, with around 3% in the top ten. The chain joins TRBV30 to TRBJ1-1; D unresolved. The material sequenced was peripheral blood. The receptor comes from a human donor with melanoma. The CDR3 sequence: CAWSPSLNTEAFF. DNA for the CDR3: TGTGCCTGGAGTCCATCCCTGAACACTGAAGCTTTCTTT.